The rows below give T cell receptor beta chains drawn from one sample of a study of blood T cells in healthy people across ages. MiXCR, run by TCRdb on the 5' RACE reads, gives a single entry per CDR3 protein. The sample lists roughly 1,500,000 distinct CDR3 sequences, 42% seen once, with roughly 7.9% in the top ten. The specimen was blood. The receptors were sampled from a woman aged 18-35 years in good health. Both conserved end residues are part of each CDR3.

CDR3aa: CASSLALGDYEQYF; v_gene: TRBV7-9
CDR3aa: CASSPQLGERSYTF; v_gene: TRBV11-2
CDR3aa: CSAWDRGPNNEQFF; v_gene: TRBV20-1
CDR3aa: CATSSPGTVLSYEQYF; v_gene: TRBV15
CDR3aa: CASSVKDSSYEQYF; v_gene: TRBV27
CDR3aa: CAIRTGLADTQYF; v_gene: TRBV10-3
CDR3aa: CASSASGWGNQPQHF; v_gene: TRBV6-1
CDR3aa: CASFTGTPEYNEQFF; v_gene: TRBV2
CDR3aa: CASGLVLAGGNQPQHF; v_gene: TRBV12-5
CDR3aa: CASTASGVALREQFF; v_gene: TRBV28
CDR3aa: CASRSEAGSTEAFF; v_gene: TRBV2
CDR3aa: CASSYGKGEYEQYF; v_gene: TRBV4-1
CDR3aa: CASSRTSGDADTQYF; v_gene: TRBV19
CDR3aa: CASSSLAGGPRDTQYF; v_gene: TRBV14
CDR3aa: CSVDTTSGALSYNEQFF; v_gene: TRBV29-1
CDR3aa: CASSQNPATSGGGKNIQYF; v_gene: TRBV3-1
CDR3aa: CASIRGNSYNEQFF; v_gene: TRBV7-2
CDR3aa: CASSLTSGQETQYF; v_gene: TRBV5-1
CDR3aa: CASSPPTRDEQYF; v_gene: TRBV13
CDR3aa: CASSRTSGTPDTQYF; v_gene: TRBV6-8
CDR3aa: CASSQQAGTRGDTQYF; v_gene: TRBV3-1
CDR3aa: CASSLGSSGYLSQYF; v_gene: TRBV11-2
CDR3aa: CASNRDRQETQYF; v_gene: TRBV9
CDR3aa: CASSSLRLASDTQYF; v_gene: TRBV7-9
CDR3aa: CSVEDPRSAGELFF; v_gene: TRBV29-1
CDR3aa: CASSQASTGTYEQYF; v_gene: TRBV4-1
CDR3aa: CSALGTVVDGNQPQHF; v_gene: TRBV20-1
CDR3aa: CSAGTGGYNEQFF; v_gene: TRBV20-1
CDR3aa: CASSVRTYEQYF; v_gene: TRBV12-3/TRBV12-4
CDR3aa: CASSSYRQTDTQYF; v_gene: TRBV5-1
CDR3aa: CASTQTTGYNEQFF; v_gene: TRBV7-2
CDR3aa: CAISEGGPNYGYTF; v_gene: TRBV10-3
CDR3aa: CASSWRRADTQYF; v_gene: TRBV12-3/TRBV12-4